This TCR beta chain was recorded in a study of cytomegalovirus exposure and HLA in healthy donors. Study results and limitations: An analysis that came later showed most CMV-associated TCR beta chains appearing HLA-restricted. Despite most TCR sequences being rare, some public TCRs occurred in many donors. Investigators reported over 150 TCR beta chains as tied to cytomegalovirus.

On this clone: Antigen unknown.

The PCR made use of 60 Vbeta and 13 Jbeta primers. Sequencing used immunoSEQ multiplex PCR; TCRdb keeps in-frame clones, though not all of them. The top ten hold under 8.5% of the sample, which has about 95,000 clones, about two thirds seen once. This receptor was taken from a man between 60 and 70 years old in good health and CMV-seronegative. The sequenced sample consisted of PBMCs.

The CDR3 DNA sequence: TGTGCCAGCAGCCAAGAGTTGGTGGCGGGAGGGGGACTTTCTGGGGCCAACGTCCTGACTTTC. Protein: CASSQELVAGGGLSGANVLTF. This sequence joins TRBV4-2 and TRBJ2-6; 9 bases match TRBD2. This CDR3 has 21 residues. The germline gives CDR1 LGHNA, CDR2 YNFKEQ. V lost 0 bases and J lost 1; bases outside the gene matches: 13.